This T cell receptor beta chain was sequenced for a study of shared T cell receptors in the human thymus. This table comes from immunoSEQ multiplex PCR, and its TCRdb copy is limited to in-frame clones, with some not included. The profile covers hundreds of thousands of clones, with around 89% appearing a single time and 0.008% to 0.011% taken by the ten largest. Germline V gene data show CDR1 as MGHDK and CDR2 as SYGVNS. The CDR3 extends over 15 amino acids. V was pared by 4 bases and J by 6 bases, with 16 bases between. These sequences were also reported in another study, on human thymus T cells.

The chain has TRBV25-1 and TRBJ2-1; D is possibly TRBD1 (6 bases). This receptor was identified in a boy in the first two years of life with a congenital heart defect. The source material was thymocytes. CDR3 amino acids: CASSVKDKGVNEQFF. The CDR3 DNA is TGTGCCAGCAGTGTTAAAGACAAGGGGGTCAATGAGCAGTTCTTC.